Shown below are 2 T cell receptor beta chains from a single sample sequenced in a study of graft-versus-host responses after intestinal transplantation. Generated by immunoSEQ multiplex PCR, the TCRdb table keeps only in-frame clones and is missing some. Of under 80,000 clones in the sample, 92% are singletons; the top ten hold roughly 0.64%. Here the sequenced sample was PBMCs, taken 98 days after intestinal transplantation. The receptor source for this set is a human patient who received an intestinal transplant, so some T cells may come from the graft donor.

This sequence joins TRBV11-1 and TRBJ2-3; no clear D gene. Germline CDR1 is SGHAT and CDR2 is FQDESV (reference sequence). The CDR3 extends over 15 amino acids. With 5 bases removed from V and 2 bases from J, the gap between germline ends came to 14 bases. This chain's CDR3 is CASSPVSRYTDTQYF. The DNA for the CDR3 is TGTGCCAGCAGCCCCGTATCGCGATACACAGATACGCAGTATTTT.

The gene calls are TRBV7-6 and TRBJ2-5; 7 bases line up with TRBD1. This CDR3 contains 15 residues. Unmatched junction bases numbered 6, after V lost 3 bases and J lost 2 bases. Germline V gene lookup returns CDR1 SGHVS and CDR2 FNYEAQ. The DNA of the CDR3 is TGTGCCAGCAGCTTTCACGGGACAGATCAAGAGACCCAGTACTTC. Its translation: CASSFHGTDQETQYF.